Presented here are 27 T cell receptor beta chains from one specimen sequenced in a study of blood T cell repertoires in COVID-19. TCRdb's table, derived via immunoSEQ multiplex PCR, lists solely in-frame clones and lacks some. The sample yields about 170,000 clones, 86% seen once. The sample taken for sequencing was peripheral blood. These receptors were obtained from a man between 70 and 80 years old with acute or convalescent COVID-19.

The chain uses TRBV24-1 and TRBJ2-3; maybe TRBD1 (6 bases). There are 18 residues in the CDR3. The V gene lost 4 bases and the J gene lost 3 bases, with 22 bases spanning the gap. Germline V gene data show CDR1 as KGHDR and CDR2 as SFDVKD. For the CDR3, the DNA is TGTGCCACCAGTGAGCCGGTGATAGAAGGGGGAGTAACAGATACGCAGTATTTT. Translated: CATSEPVIEGGVTDTQYF.

V gene TRBV6-4 combines with J gene TRBJ2-7, with 11 bases matching TRBD2. The germline gives CDR1 MRHNA, CDR2 SNTAGT. V shed 5 bases and J 6 bases; nucleotides not matched to a gene: 6. The CDR3 totals 14 residues. The CDR3 DNA sequence: TGTGCCAGCAGTATAGCGGGGGGGTCGTCCGAGCAGTACTTC. Residues: CASSIAGGSSEQYF.

The chain joins TRBV7-2 to TRBJ2-7, with 8 positions matching TRBD1. In germline, CDR1 is SGHTA, CDR2 FQGNSA. The CDR3 length is 16 residues. With 5 bases clipped from V and 2 bases from J, the junction kept 11 bases outside the gene matches. CDR3 amino acids: CASSPTETGATYEQYF. The DNA for the CDR3 is TGTGCCAGCAGCCCGACAGAGACAGGGGCGACCTACGAGCAGTACTTC.

The rearrangement joins TRBV4-2 to TRBJ1-2; a possible D gene is TRBD1 (5 bases). CDR3 length: 16 amino acids. Germline-derived CDR1 and CDR2 are LGHNA and YNFKEQ. With 0 bases removed from V and 4 bases from J, the gap between germline ends came to 15 bases. CDR3 sequence: CASSQDGGANIYGYTF. CDR3 coding DNA: TGTGCCAGCAGCCAAGATGGTGGGGCAAACATCTATGGCTACACCTTC.

The chain is built from TRBV11-2 and TRBJ2-7, with 9 nucleotides matching TRBD2. The germline V gene has CDR1 SGHAT and CDR2 FQNNGV. This CDR3 spans 13 amino acids. The V and J ends lost 5 bases and 4 bases, in that order; junction bases with no gene match: 3. DNA of the CDR3: TGTGCCAGCAGCAGGACTAGCGTTTACGAGCAGTACTTC. This sequence encodes CASSRTSVYEQYF.

The V gene is TRBV4-2, the J gene TRBJ1-1, with 9 bases aligning to TRBD1. CDR1 and CDR2 (germline): LGHNA, YNFKEQ. CDR3 size: 17 residues. The J segment lost 4 bases and the V segment lost 3 bases, leaving 12 bases of the junction unmatched. The CDR3 DNA is TGTGCCAGCAGCCAGACCGGGACAGGGTCCTTGAGCACTGAAGCTTTCTTT. It translates to CASSQTGTGSLSTEAFF.

The gene calls are TRBV28 and TRBJ1-2, with 7 bases identical to TRBD1. This CDR3 has 13 residues. The junction had 1 base not matched to a gene; V was cut back by 2 bases and J by 4 bases. The germline CDR1 and CDR2 sequences are MDHEN and SYDVKM. DNA for the CDR3: TGTGCCAGCAGTTTACAGGGGGGCTATGGCTACACCTTC. This translates into CASSLQGGYGYTF.

This clone was counted a few times. The chain uses TRBV18 and TRBJ1-1; TRBD1 matches 9 bases. Trimming removed 0 bases from V and 4 bases from J; junction bases left unmatched: 15. In germline, CDR1 is KGHSH, CDR2 LQKENI. CDR3 length equals 19 residues. This CDR3 is CASSPPQTGGLPPGTEAFF. For the CDR3, the DNA is TGTGCCAGCTCACCACCCCAGACAGGGGGGCTTCCTCCGGGCACTGAAGCTTTCTTT.

The chain recombines TRBV7-7 with TRBJ2-7; 9 bases align to TRBD1. The germline gives CDR1 SSHAT, CDR2 FNYEAQ (reference sequence). J gave up 0 bases and V 5 bases, and 11 bases lay outside the gene matches. The CDR3 totals 17 residues. The CDR3 sequence is CASSPGTGMEGSYEQYF. In nucleotides, the CDR3 is TGTGCCAGCAGCCCCGGGACAGGGATGGAGGGCTCCTACGAGCAGTACTTC.

The chain employs TRBV11-2 and TRBJ2-7, with D perhaps TRBD2 (5 bases). This CDR3 spans 15 amino acids. Germline-derived CDR1 and CDR2 are SGHAT and FQNNGV. With 4 bases removed from V and 3 bases from J, the gap between germline ends came to 16 bases. The CDR3 coding sequence is TGTGCCAGCAGCTGGAGGTCCTCGTTATTCTACGAGCAGTACTTC. This gives the protein CASSWRSSLFYEQYF.

This CDR3 is CASSHGGDRGGYTF. The CDR3 nucleotides are TGTGCCAGCTCCCACGGTGGGGACAGGGGTGGCTACACCTTC. V and J are TRBV18 and TRBJ1-2, with 10 nucleotides matching TRBD1. CDR3 size: 14 residues. CDR1 and CDR2 from the germline V gene are KGHSH and LQKENI. V trimming: 6 bases; J trimming: 7 bases; junction bases outside the gene matches: 8.

The rearrangement links TRBV6-1 to TRBJ1-5; possible D gene TRBD1, 5 bases. The CDR3 is made up of 16 amino acids. CDR1 is MNHNS, CDR2 SASEGT, per germline. V was pared by 4 bases and J by 0 bases, with 13 bases between. CDR3 sequence (DNA): TGTGCCAGCAGTGCGGTCCGGGGGATTAGCAATCAGCCCCAGCATTTT. It is translated as CASSAVRGISNQPQHF.

DNA for the CDR3: TGTGCCAGCAGCATACGACAGGTTTACACAGATACGCAGTATTTT. Translation: CASSIRQVYTDTQYF. This rearrangement joins TRBV9 to TRBJ2-3; a possible D gene is TRBD1 (6 bases). This CDR3 is built from 15 residues. Trimming removed 4 bases from V and 2 bases from J, with 14 bases in between. Germline CDR1 and CDR2: SGDLS and YYNGEE.

This clone was seen only once. The rearrangement joins TRBV12-3 or TRBV12-4 to TRBJ2-3; D uncertain. This CDR3 is 11 amino acids long. Trimming took 8 bases from V and 2 from J, leaving 5 bases between them. CDR3 DNA sequence: TGTGCCAGCGTCCTCACAGATACGCAGTATTTT. This codes for CASVLTDTQYF.

The V gene is TRBV7-7, the J gene TRBJ2-5; 7 bases are shared with TRBD2. Trimming removed 5 bases from V and 5 bases from J; junction bases left unmatched: 8. The CDR3 is 14 residues long. Germline V gene lookup returns CDR1 SSHAT and CDR2 FNYEAQ (reference sequence). DNA of the CDR3: TGTGCCAGCAGCCCCTGGGGGGGGAGGGAGACCCAGTACTTC. Translating it yields CASSPWGGRETQYF.

V is TRBV9 and J is TRBJ1-2; D gene ambiguous. The V gene's germline CDR1 is SGDLS and CDR2 YYNGEE. The V end lost 0 bases, the J end lost 3 bases, and 9 bases lay between the germline ends. The CDR3 consists of 14 residues. The CDR3 DNA sequence: TGTGCCAGCAGCGTAGGGCAGTCTGACTATGGCTACACCTTC. This codes for CASSVGQSDYGYTF.

This clone was seen more than once but under ten times. J is TRBJ2-7 and V is TRBV27, with a weak D call TRBD2 (6 bases). Deletions cut 6 bases from V and 3 bases from J, with 15 bases between. CDR3 size: 14 residues. Looked up from germline, CDR1 is MNHEY and CDR2 is SMNVEV (reference sequence). CDR3 residues: CASSLQAGNYEQYF. CDR3 nucleotide sequence: TGTGCCAGCAGCCTCCAGGCGGGAAACTACGAGCAGTACTTC.

This chain uses TRBV28 with TRBJ1-2; 8 nucleotides line up with TRBD1. With V trimmed by 6 bases and J by 1 base, 16 bases remained unmatched. Per germline, CDR1 MDHEN and CDR2 SYDVKM. The CDR3 sequence is 18 residues long. CDR3 amino acids: CASSSRPGQGGYNYGYTF. The CDR3 DNA reads as TGTGCCAGCAGCTCTAGACCAGGACAGGGAGGATATAACTATGGCTACACCTTC.

This clone has only one observation. This chain joins TRBV7-2 and TRBJ1-1; D is undetermined. Germline V gene sequence: CDR1 SGHTA, CDR2 FQGNSA. The germline V and J ends were trimmed by 3 bases and 5 bases, with 10 bases remaining between them. The CDR3 extends over 13 amino acids. DNA of the CDR3: TGTGCCAGCAGCTTTTTCGGCGGGACTGAAGCTTTCTTT. This codes for CASSFFGGTEAFF. The complete variable domain, with remaining parts taken from reference TRBV7-2 and TRBJ1-1, reads GAGVSQSPSNKVTEKGKDVELRCDPISGHTALYWYRQSLGQGLEFLIYFQGNSAPDKSGLPSDRFSAERTGGSVSTLTIQRTQQEDSAVYLCASSFFGGTEAFFGQGTRLTVV.

This chain connects TRBV5-1 to TRBJ1-5; D gene uncertain. The CDR3 length is 13 residues. The V gene lost 5 bases and the J gene lost 1 base, with 7 bases spanning the gap. The germline V gene has CDR1 SGHRS and CDR2 YFSETQ. This CDR3 reads CASSRESNQPQHF. Here the CDR3 DNA reads TGCGCCAGCAGTCGGGAAAGCAATCAGCCCCAGCATTTT.

This clone has a single count. The chain links TRBV2 to TRBJ2-5; TRBD2 agrees at 7 bases. This CDR3 spans 14 amino acids. V shed 0 bases, J shed 4 bases, and the junction held 2 bases outside the gene matches. Germline V gene lookup returns CDR1 SNHLY and CDR2 FYNNEI. CDR3 in DNA: TGTGCCAGCAGTGAAGCGACGGGGGGAGAGACCCAGTACTTC. This translates into CASSEATGGETQYF.

This clone has a single count. The V and J genes are TRBV15 and TRBJ2-7; 7 bases are a match to TRBD1. CDR3 length: 14 residues. V was clipped by 5 bases and J by 3 bases; unmatched bases: 7. Germline CDR1 LNHNV, CDR2 YYDKDF (reference sequence). In DNA form, the CDR3 reads TGTGCCACCAGCCCCCGACAGGGTAGCTACGAGCAGTACTTC. Its protein product is CATSPRQGSYEQYF.

The chain is built from TRBV6-5 and TRBJ1-1; D call uncertain. Trimming left V 5 bases short and J 7 bases short, with 11 bases between. Germline assignment: CDR1 MNHEY and CDR2 SVGAGI. This CDR3 comprises 12 residues. As DNA, the CDR3 is TGTGCCAGCAGTCAGGCAGGTGATGAAGCTTTCTTT. This encodes CASSQAGDEAFF.

This clone appeared a single time. This chain joins TRBV15 and TRBJ1-3; D remains unclear. Germline V gene lookup returns CDR1 LNHNV and CDR2 YYDKDF (reference sequence). V dropped 5 bases and J dropped 1 base, with 9 bases sitting between them. The CDR3 length is 14 residues. CDR3 residues: CATSQQLSGNTIYF. The CDR3 DNA reads TGTGCCACCAGCCAACAGCTTTCTGGAAACACCATATATTTT.

This rearrangement joins TRBV5-1 to TRBJ1-5; D is uncertain. The CDR3 extends over 16 amino acids. Germline V gene sequence: CDR1 SGHRS, CDR2 YFSETQ. Trimming took 7 bases from V and 0 from J, leaving 17 bases between them. CDR3 in amino acids: CASSLGGDYSNQPQHF. The CDR3 coding sequence is TGCGCCAGCTCCCTGGGAGGCGATTATAGCAATCAGCCCCAGCATTTT.

The V call is TRBV28, the J call TRBJ1-4, with 7 bases that match TRBD1. V shed 7 bases and J 10 bases; nucleotides not matched to a gene: 12. The CDR3 contains 14 residues. Germline-derived CDR1 and CDR2 are MDHEN and SYDVKM. The CDR3 region has the DNA TGTGCCAGCAAGGGGACAGTACTTACGGCAAAACTGTTTTTT. As protein: CASKGTVLTAKLFF.

This clone came up once. This rearrangement joins TRBV5-1 to TRBJ1-1; D unresolved. The V end lost 0 bases, the J end lost 3 bases, and 6 bases lay between the germline ends. Germline values: CDR1 SGHRS, CDR2 YFSETQ. The CDR3 is 13 amino acids. CDR3 in DNA: TGCGCCAGCAGCTTGGGGAGGGACACTGAAGCTTTCTTT. Translating gives CASSLGRDTEAFF.